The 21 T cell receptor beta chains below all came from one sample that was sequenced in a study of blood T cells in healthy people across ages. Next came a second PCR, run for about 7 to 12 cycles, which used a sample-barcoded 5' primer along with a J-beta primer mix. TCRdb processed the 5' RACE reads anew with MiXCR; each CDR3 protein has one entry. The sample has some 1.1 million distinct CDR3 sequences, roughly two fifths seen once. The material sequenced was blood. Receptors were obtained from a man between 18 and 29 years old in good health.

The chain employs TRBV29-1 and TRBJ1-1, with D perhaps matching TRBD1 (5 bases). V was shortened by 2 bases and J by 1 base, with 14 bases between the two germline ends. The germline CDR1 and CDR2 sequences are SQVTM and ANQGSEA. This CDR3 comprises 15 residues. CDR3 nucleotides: TGCAGCGTTGAACACTACCAGGGCTCGAACACTGAAGCTTTCTTT. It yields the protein CSVEHYQGSNTEAFF.

The CDR3 loop is CASTEGRDRANNEQFF. The CDR3 DNA reads TGTGCCAGCACCGAAGGGAGGGACAGGGCCAACAATGAGCAGTTCTTC. The V call is TRBV27, the J call TRBJ2-1; TRBD1 matches at 9 bases. The CDR3 runs 16 residues. CDR1 and CDR2 from the germline V gene are MNHEY and SMNVEV (reference sequence). Losses at the gene ends were 7 bases for V and 5 bases for J; bases not matched to a gene: 12.

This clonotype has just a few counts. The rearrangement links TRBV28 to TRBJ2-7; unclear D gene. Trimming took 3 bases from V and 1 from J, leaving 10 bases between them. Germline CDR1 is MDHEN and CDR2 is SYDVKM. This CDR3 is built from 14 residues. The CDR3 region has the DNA TGTGCCAGCAGTTTGTCGTCCAGATCCTACGAGCAGTACTTC. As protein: CASSLSSRSYEQYF.

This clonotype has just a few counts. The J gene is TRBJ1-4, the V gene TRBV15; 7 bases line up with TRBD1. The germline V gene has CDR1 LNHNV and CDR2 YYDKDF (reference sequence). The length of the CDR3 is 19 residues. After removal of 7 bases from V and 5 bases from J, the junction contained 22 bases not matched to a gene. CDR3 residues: CATTPHGDRLIDSNEKLFF. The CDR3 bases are TGTGCCACCACTCCCCATGGGGACAGACTAATAGACTCCAATGAAAAACTGTTTTTT.

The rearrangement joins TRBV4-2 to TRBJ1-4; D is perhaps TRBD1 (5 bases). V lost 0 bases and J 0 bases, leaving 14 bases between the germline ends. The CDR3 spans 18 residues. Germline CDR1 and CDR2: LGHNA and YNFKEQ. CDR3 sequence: CASSQDNLRGATNEKLFF. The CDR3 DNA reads TGTGCCAGCAGCCAAGATAATCTACGGGGGGCAACTAATGAAAAACTGTTTTTT.

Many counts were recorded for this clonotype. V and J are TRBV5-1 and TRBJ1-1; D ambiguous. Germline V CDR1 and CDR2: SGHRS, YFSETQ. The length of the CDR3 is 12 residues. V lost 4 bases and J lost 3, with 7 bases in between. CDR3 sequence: CASSNRDTEAFF. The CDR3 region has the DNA TGCGCCAGCAGCAACCGGGACACTGAAGCTTTCTTT.

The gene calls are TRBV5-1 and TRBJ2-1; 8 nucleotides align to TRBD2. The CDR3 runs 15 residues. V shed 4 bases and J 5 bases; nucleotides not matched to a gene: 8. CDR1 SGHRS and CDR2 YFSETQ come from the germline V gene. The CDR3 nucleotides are TGCGCCAGCAGCCCCATAAGCGGGGGCCACAATGAGCAGTTCTTC. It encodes CASSPISGGHNEQFF.

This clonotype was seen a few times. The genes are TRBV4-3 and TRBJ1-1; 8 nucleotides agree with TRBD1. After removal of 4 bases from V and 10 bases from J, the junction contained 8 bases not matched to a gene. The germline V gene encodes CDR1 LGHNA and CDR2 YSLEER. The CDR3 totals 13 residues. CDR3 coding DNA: TGCGCCAGCAGCCCTTTCCTCAGGGGGCCAGCTTTCTTT. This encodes CASSPFLRGPAFF.

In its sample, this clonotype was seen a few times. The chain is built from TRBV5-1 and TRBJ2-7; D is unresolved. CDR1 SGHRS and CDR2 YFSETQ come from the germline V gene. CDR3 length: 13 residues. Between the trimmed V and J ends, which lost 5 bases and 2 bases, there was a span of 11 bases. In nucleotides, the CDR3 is TGCGCCAGCAGGGACCCCCTAACCTACGAGCAGTACTTC. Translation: CASRDPLTYEQYF.

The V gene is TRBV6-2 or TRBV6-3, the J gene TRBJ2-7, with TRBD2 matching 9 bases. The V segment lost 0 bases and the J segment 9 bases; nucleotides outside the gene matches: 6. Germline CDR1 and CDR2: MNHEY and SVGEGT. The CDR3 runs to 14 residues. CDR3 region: CASSYSGLAGMQYF. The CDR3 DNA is TGTGCCAGCAGTTACTCTGGTCTAGCGGGGATGCAGTACTTC.

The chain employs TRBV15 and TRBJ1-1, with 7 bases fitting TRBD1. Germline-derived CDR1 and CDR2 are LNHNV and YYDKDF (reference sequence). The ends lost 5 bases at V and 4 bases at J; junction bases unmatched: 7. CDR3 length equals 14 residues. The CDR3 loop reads CATSPGGDVTEAFF. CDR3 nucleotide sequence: TGTGCCACCAGCCCAGGGGGGGACGTCACTGAAGCTTTCTTT.

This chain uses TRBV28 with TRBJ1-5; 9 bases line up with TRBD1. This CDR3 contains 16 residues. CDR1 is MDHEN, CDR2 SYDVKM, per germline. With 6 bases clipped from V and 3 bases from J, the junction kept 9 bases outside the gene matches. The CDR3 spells CASSKDRGEYNQPQHF. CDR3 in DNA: TGTGCCAGCAGCAAGGACAGGGGAGAGTACAATCAGCCCCAGCATTTT.

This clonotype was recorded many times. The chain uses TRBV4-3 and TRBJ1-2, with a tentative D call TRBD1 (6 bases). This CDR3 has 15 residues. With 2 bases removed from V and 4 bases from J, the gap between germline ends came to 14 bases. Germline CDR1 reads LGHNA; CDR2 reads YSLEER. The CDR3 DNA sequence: TGCGCCAGCAGCCAAACAGGGCAGCTCGTCTATGGCTACACCTTC. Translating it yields CASSQTGQLVYGYTF.

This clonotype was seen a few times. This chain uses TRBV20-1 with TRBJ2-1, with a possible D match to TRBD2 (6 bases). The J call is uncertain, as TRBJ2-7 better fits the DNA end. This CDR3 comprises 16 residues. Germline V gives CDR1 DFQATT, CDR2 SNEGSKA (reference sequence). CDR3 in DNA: TGCAGTGCCGCGGGACGTCTGAACCCCCCCTACAATGAGCAGTACTTC. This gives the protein CSAAGRLNPPYNEQYF.

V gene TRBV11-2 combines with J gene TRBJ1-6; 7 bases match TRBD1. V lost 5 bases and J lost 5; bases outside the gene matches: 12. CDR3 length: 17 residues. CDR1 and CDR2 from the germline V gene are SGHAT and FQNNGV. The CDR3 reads CASSHPSDRCNNSPLHF. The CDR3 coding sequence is TGTGCCAGCAGCCACCCATCGGACAGGTGTAATAATTCACCCCTCCACTTT.

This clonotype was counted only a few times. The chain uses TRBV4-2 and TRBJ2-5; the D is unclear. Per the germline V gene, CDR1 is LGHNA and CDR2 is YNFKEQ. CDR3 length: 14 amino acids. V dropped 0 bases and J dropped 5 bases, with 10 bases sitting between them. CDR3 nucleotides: TGTGCCAGCAGCCAAGATGGTGGCGTGGAGACCCAGTACTTC. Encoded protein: CASSQDGGVETQYF.

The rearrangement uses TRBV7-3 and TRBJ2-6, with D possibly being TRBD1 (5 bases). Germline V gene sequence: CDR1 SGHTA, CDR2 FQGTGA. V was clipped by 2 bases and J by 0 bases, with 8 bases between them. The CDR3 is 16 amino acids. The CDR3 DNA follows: TGTGCCAGCAGCTTAGACAGTCACTCTGGGGCCAACGTCCTGACTTTC. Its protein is CASSLDSHSGANVLTF.

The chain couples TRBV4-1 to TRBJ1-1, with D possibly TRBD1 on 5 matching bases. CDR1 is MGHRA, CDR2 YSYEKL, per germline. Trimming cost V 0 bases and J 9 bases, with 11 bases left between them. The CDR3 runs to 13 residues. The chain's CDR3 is CASSQDTGGKAFF. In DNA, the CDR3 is TGCGCCAGCAGCCAAGATACGGGGGGTAAAGCTTTCTTT.

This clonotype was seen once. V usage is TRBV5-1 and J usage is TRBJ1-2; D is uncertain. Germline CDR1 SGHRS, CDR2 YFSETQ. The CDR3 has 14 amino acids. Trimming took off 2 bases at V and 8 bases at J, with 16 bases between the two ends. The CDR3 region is CASSFYAGSEGYTF. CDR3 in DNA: TGCGCCAGCAGCTTTTATGCAGGTTCGGAGGGCTACACCTTC.

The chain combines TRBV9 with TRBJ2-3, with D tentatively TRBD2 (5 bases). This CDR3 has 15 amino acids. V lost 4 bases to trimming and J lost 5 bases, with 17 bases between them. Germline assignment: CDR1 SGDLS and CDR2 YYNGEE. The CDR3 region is CASSFNPGVGDTQYF. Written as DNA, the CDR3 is TGTGCCAGCAGCTTTAATCCCGGGGTGGGAGATACGCAGTATTTT.

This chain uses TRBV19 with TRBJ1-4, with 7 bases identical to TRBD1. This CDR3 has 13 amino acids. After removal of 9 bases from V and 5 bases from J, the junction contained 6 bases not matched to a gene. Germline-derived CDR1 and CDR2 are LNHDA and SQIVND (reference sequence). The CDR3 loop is CASEGQLNEKLFF. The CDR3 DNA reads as TGTGCCAGCGAGGGACAGTTAAATGAAAAACTGTTTTTT. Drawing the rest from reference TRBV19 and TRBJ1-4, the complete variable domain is DGGITQSPKYLFRKEGQNVTLSCEQNLNHDAMYWYRQDPGQGLRLIYYSQIVNDFQKGDIAEGYSVSREKKESFPLTVTSAQKNPTAFYLCASEGQLNEKLFFGSGTQLSVL.